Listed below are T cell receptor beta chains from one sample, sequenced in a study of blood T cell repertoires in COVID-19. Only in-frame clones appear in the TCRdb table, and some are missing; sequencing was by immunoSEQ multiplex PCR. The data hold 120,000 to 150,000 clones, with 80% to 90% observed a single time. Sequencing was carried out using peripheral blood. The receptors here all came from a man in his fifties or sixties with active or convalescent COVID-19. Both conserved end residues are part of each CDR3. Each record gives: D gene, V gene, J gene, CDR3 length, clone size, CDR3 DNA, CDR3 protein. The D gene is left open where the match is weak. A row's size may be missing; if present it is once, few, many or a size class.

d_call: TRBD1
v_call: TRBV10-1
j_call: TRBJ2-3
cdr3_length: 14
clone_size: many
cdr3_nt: TGCGCCACCAAGGAGGACAGGGATTACGATACGCAGTATTTT
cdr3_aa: CATKEDRDYDTQYF

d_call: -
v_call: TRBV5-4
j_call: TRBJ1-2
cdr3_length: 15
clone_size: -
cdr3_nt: TGTGCCAGCAGCTCCGGACAGACGCCTAACTATGGCTACACCTTC
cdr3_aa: CASSSGQTPNYGYTF

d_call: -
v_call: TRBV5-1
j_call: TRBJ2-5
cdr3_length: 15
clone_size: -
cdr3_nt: TGCGCCAGCAGCTTGGAGGGAACAGGGTCTGAGACCCAGTACTTC
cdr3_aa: CASSLEGTGSETQYF

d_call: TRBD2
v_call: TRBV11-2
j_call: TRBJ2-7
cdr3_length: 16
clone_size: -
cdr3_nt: TGTGCCAGCAGCTTAGGTCAAGCGGGAGAAGGGTACGAGCAGTACTTC
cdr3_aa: CASSLGQAGEGYEQYF

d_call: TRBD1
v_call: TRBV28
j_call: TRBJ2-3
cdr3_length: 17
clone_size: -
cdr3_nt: TGTGCCAGCAGTTTACTGGGACAGGGGGGTCGGACAGATACGCAGTATTTT
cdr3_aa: CASSLLGQGGRTDTQYF

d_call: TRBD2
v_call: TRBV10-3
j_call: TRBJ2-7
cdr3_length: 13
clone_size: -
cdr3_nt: TGTGCCATCAGGCTAGCGGGAGGTTACGAGCAGTACTTC
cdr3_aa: CAIRLAGGYEQYF

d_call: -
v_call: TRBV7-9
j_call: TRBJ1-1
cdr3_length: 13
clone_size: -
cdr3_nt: TGTGCCAGCAGCGGAAGTCCGGGGACTGAAGCTTTCTTT
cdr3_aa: CASSGSPGTEAFF

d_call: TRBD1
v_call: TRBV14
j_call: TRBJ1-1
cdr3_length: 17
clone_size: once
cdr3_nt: TGTGCCAGCAGCCAATCGAAGGGGGCAGGGCGGCACACTGAAGCTTTCTTT
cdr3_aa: CASSQSKGAGRHTEAFF

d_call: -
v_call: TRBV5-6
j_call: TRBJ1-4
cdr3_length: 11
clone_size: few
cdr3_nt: TGTGCCAGCAGCACCGGACAGATTTTGGTTTTT
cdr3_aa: CASSTGQILVF

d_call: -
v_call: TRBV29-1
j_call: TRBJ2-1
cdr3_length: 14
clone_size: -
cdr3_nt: TGCAGCGGCAATAGGGGGAACGGGAGGAATGAGCAGTTCTTC
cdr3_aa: CSGNRGNGRNEQFF

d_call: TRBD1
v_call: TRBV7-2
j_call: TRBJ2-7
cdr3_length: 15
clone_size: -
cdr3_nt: TGTGCCAGCAGCCCCCGGGACAGGAGAACCTACGAGCAGTACTTC
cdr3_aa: CASSPRDRRTYEQYF

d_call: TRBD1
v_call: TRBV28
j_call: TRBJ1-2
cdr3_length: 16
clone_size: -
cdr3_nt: TGTGCCAGCAGTTTCGGAGGGGGCGAAATTTGGTATGGCTACACCTTC
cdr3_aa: CASSFGGGEIWYGYTF

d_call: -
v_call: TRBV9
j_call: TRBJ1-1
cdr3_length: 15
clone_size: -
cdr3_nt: TGTGCCAGCAGCGTAGGGACAGATCTCAACCCTGAAGCTTTCTTT
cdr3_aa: CASSVGTDLNPEAFF

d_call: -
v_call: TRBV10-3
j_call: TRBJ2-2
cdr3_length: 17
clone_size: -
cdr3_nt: TGTGCCATCAGCGAGGTTGTGCCCCAGGGGAACACCGGGGAGCTGTTTTTT
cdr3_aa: CAISEVVPQGNTGELFF

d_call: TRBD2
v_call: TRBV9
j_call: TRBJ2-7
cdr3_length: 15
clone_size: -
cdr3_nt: TGTGCCAGCAGCCTCCATAGCGGGAGGGCCTACGAGCAGTACTTC
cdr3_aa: CASSLHSGRAYEQYF

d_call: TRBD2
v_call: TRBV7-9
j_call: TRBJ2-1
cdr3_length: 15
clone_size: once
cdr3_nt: TGTGCCAGCAGCCCCCCGGGACTGAGGGAGGGTGAGCAGTTCTTC
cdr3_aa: CASSPPGLREGEQFF

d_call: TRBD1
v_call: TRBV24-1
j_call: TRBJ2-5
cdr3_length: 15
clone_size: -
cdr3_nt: TGTGCCACCAGTTTAGGACAGGCCAGCGCGGAGACCCAGTACTTC
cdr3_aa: CATSLGQASAETQYF

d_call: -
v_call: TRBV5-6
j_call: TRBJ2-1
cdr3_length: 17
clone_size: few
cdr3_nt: TGTGCCAGCAGCTTGTCCCTGTGGCGGTCCTCGCCCAATGAGCAGTTCTTC
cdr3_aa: CASSLSLWRSSPNEQFF

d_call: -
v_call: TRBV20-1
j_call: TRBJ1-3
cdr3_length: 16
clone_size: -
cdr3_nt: TGCAGTGCTAGTAAGATTTCGCGGGGATCTGGAAACACCATATATTTT
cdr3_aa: CSASKISRGSGNTIYF

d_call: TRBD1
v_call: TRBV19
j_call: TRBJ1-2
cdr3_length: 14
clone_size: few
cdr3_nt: TGTGCCAGTAGGAACTTCACAGGGGGGAATGGCTACACCTTC
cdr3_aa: CASRNFTGGNGYTF

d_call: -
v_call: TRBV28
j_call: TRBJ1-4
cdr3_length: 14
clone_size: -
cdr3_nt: TGTGCCAGCAGTAACCCCCGGGGTGGTGAAAAACTGTTTTTT
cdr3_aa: CASSNPRGGEKLFF

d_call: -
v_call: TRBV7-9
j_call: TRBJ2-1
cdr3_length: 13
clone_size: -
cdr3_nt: TGTGCCAGCAGCTTAGGCCCCAGGGCAGGGCAGTTCTTC
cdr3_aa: CASSLGPRAGQFF

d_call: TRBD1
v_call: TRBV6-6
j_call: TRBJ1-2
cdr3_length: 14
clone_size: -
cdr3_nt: TGTGCCAGCAGTGGACAGGGAGTGGACTATGGCTACACCTTC
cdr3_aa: CASSGQGVDYGYTF

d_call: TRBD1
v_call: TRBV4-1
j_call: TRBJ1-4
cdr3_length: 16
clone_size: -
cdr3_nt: TGCGCCAGCAGCCAACCCGACAGGGAGGTATACGAAAAACTGTTTTTT
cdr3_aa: CASSQPDREVYEKLFF

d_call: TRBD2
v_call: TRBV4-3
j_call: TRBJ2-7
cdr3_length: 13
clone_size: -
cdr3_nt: TGCGCCAGCAGCCGGGGACTAGCGGATGAGCAGTACTTC
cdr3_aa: CASSRGLADEQYF

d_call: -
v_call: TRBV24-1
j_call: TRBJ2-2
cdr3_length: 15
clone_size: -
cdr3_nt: TGTGCCACCAGTGATTTGGGTCGGGGCACCGGGGAGCTGTTTTTT
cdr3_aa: CATSDLGRGTGELFF

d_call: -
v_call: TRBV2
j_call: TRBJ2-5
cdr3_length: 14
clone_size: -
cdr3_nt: TGTGCCAGCAGCCCTGGAGGGCTGGGGGAGACCCAGTACTTC
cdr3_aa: CASSPGGLGETQYF

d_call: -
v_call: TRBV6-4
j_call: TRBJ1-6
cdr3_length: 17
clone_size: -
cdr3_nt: TGTGCCAGCAGTGACTCCTCCAGGGTGGGATTCCCATCACCCCTCCACTTT
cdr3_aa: CASSDSSRVGFPSPLHF

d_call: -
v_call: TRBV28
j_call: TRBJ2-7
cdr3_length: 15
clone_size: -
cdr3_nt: TGTGCCAGCAACGACAAGGGGGTCGGGTTTGAGGGGCAGTACTTC
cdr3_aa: CASNDKGVGFEGQYF

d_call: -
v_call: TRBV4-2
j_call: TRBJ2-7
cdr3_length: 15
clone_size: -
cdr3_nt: TGTGCCAGCAGCCAAGCCTTGGGGAGCTCCTACGAGCAGTACTTC
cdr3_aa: CASSQALGSSYEQYF

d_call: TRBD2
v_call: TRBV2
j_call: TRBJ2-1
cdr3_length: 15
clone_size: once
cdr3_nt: TGTGCCAGCAGTGATGAGCGGGGGTTCTACAATGAGCAGTTCTTC
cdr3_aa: CASSDERGFYNEQFF

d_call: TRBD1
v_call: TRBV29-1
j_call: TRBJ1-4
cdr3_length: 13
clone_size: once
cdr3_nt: TGCAGCGCTAACAGGGGCACTAATGAAAAACTGTTTTTT
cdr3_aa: CSANRGTNEKLFF

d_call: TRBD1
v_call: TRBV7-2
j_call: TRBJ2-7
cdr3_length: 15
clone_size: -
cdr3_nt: TGTGCCAGCAGCTTAGTAGGGACAGGTTCCTACGAGCAGTACTTC
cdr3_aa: CASSLVGTGSYEQYF

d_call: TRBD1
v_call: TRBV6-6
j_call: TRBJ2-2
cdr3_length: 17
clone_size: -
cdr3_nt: TGTGCCAGCAGACGATTACAGGGGGCTGAGAACACCGGGGAGCTGTTTTTT
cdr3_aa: CASRRLQGAENTGELFF

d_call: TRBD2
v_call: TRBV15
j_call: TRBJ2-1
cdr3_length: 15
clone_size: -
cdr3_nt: TGTGCCACCAGCAGCACTAGCGGGGCCCCCAATGAGCAGTTCTTC
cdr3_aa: CATSSTSGAPNEQFF

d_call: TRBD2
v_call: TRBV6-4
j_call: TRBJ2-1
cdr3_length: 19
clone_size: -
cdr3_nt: TGTGCCAGCAACCTCTCACTGGCGGGAGACCCTTTAACCTACAATGAGCAGTTCTTC
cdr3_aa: CASNLSLAGDPLTYNEQFF

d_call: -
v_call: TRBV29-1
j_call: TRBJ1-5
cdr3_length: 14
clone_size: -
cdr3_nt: TGCAGCGTCGGGTTGGGGGGGAGCAATCAGCCCCAGCATTTT
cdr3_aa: CSVGLGGSNQPQHF

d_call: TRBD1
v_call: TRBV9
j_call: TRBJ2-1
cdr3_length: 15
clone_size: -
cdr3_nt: TGTGCCAGCAGCGTAGAGGGACAGGGCCCCAATGAGCAGTTCTTC
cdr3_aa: CASSVEGQGPNEQFF

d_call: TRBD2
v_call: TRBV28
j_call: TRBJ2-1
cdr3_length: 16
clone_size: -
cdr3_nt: TGTGCCAGCAGTTCCAATAGCGGGAGAGCCTACAATGAGCAGTTCTTC
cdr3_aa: CASSSNSGRAYNEQFF

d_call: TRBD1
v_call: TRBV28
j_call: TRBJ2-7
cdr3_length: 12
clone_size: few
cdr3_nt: TGTGCCAGCAGGACAGGGGGATACGAGCAGTACTTC
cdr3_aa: CASRTGGYEQYF